The 22 T cell receptor beta chains given below trace back to one sample, sequenced in a study of metastatic and nonmetastatic thyroid tumors. MiXCR reprocessed the PCR reads for TCRdb. The table records approximately 70,000 clones, 4% to 5% of them present only once. Thyroid surgery took place with no prior treatment in any patient. The sequenced sample was blood. The source of these receptors is a female donor with papillary thyroid cancer or a benign thyroid nodule (not recorded which). Some clones in this sample may be carry-over from other donors' samples.

The sample holds many counts of this clone. The gene calls are TRBV4-2 and TRBJ1-2; D gene unclear. Germline V gene lookup returns CDR1 LGHNA and CDR2 YNFKEQ. This CDR3 has 13 amino acids. Trimming took off 0 bases at V and 4 bases at J, with 6 bases between the two ends. CDR3: CASSQDLSYGYTF. The CDR3 bases are TGTGCCAGCAGCCAAGATCTTAGCTATGGCTACACCTTC.

This clone was observed at least ten times. It may be a read error: a sequence one base away is much more abundant. The chain has TRBV28 and TRBJ1-3; unclear D gene. V was trimmed by 7 bases and J by 6 bases, leaving 22 bases between them. The CDR3 contains 16 residues. Germline V gene sequence: CDR1 MDHEN, CDR2 SYDVKM. DNA for the CDR3: TGTGCCAGCATCCCTCCGATTGAGGGCGGGGAAAACACCATATATTTT. Amino acid sequence: CASIPPIEGGENTIYF. Full variable domain (missing parts from reference TRBV28 and TRBJ1-3): DVKVTQSSRYLVKRTGEKVFLECVQDMDHENMFWYRQDPGLGLRLIYFSYDVKMKEKGDIPEGYSVSREKKERFSLILESASTNQTSMYLCASIPPIEGGENTIYFGEGSWLTVV.

This clone was observed at least ten times. The rearrangement joins TRBV5-1 to TRBJ2-7; D perhaps matches TRBD2 (5 bases). Trimming stripped 3 bases from V and 4 bases from J, with 23 bases between. The germline CDR1 and CDR2 sequences are SGHRS and YFSETQ. This CDR3 region has 17 residues. CDR3 protein: CASSSGFPGSGGYEQYF. Here the CDR3 DNA reads TGCGCCAGCAGCTCGGGTTTTCCTGGGAGCGGTGGATACGAGCAGTACTTC.

The chain carries TRBV27 and TRBJ2-1; TRBD2 is a possible D gene (5 bases). Germline assignment: CDR1 MNHEY and CDR2 SMNVEV (reference sequence). The ends were cut back, 5 bases at V and 13 bases at J, with 15 bases in the middle. CDR3 length equals 12 residues. The CDR3 reads CASSLMGGGQFF. For the CDR3, the DNA is TGTGCCAGCAGTCTCATGGGTGGAGGACAGTTCTTC.

At least ten counts were recorded for this clone. The gene calls are TRBV4-1 and TRBJ2-3; tentatively, D is TRBD2 (7 bases). Between the trimmed V and J ends, which lost 0 bases and 2 bases, there was a span of 12 bases. This CDR3 contains 16 residues. The germline V gene encodes CDR1 MGHRA and CDR2 YSYEKL. The CDR3 reads CASSQDPGGPTDTQYF. CDR3 bases: TGCGCCAGCAGCCAAGATCCGGGGGGCCCCACAGATACGCAGTATTTT.

This clone has at least ten counts. The chain couples TRBV3-1 to TRBJ2-2, with 9 bases matching TRBD2. Germline CDR1 and CDR2: LGHDT and YNNKEL (reference sequence). The CDR3 length is 14 residues. V was pared by 5 bases and J by 7 bases, with 5 bases of the junction left unmatched. The CDR3 loop is CASSGGLAYGELFF. Written as DNA, the CDR3 is TGTGCCAGCAGCGGGGGACTAGCATACGGGGAGCTGTTTTTT. The complete variable domain, with remaining parts taken from reference TRBV3-1 and TRBJ2-2, reads DTAVSQTPKYLVTQMGNDKSIKCEQNLGHDTMYWYKQDSKKFLKIMFSYNNKELIINETVPNRFSPKSPDKAHLNLHINSLELGDSAVYFCASSGGLAYGELFFGEGSRLTVL.

This clone came up many times. The gene calls are TRBV12-3 or TRBV12-4 and TRBJ2-7; 7 nucleotides agree with TRBD1. This CDR3 contains 15 residues. Trimming at V came to 7 bases and at J to 0 bases, leaving 9 bases not matched to a gene. CDR3 sequence reads: CASKYGQETSYEQYF. CDR3 nucleotides: TGTGCCAGCAAATACGGACAGGAAACCTCCTACGAGCAGTACTTC.

This clone was picked up many times. V usage is TRBV20-1 and J usage is TRBJ1-2, with TRBD1 as a possible D gene (6 bases). The germline V gene has CDR1 DFQATT and CDR2 SNEGSKA (reference sequence). Trimming removed 3 bases at V and 3 bases at J, with 17 bases between. The CDR3 length is 15 residues. CDR3 protein: CSARVSQGTDYGYTF. CDR3 bases: TGCAGTGCTAGGGTATCACAGGGAACGGACTATGGCTACACCTTC.

This clone was seen ten or more times. The chain is built from TRBV6-2 or TRBV6-3 and TRBJ1-1, with a weak D call TRBD1 (5 bases). V lost 6 bases to trimming and J lost 4 bases, with 15 bases between them. The CDR3 totals 14 residues. Germline assignment: CDR1 MNHEY and CDR2 SVGEGT. CDR3 DNA: TGTGCCAGCAGCCCCCGGGACGCCTTCACTGAAGCTTTCTTT. This encodes CASSPRDAFTEAFF.

This clone was detected many times. V is TRBV4-1 and J is TRBJ1-5; 10 positions agree with TRBD1. This CDR3 region has 15 residues. Germline assignment: CDR1 MGHRA and CDR2 YSYEKL. After removal of 4 bases from V and 5 bases from J, the junction contained 5 bases not matched to a gene. CDR3 nucleotide sequence: TGCGCCAGCAGCCGAACCGGGACAGGGGATCAGCCCCAGCATTTT. Protein sequence: CASSRTGTGDQPQHF.

This clone was found many times. This chain connects TRBV5-1 to TRBJ1-3; D unclear. This CDR3 comprises 16 residues. Germline V gene lookup returns CDR1 SGHRS and CDR2 YFSETQ. V lost 0 bases to trimming and J lost 0 bases, with 10 bases between them. For the CDR3, the DNA is TGCGCCAGCAGCTTGGAGGCCGGTTTCTCTGGAAACACCATATATTTT. It is translated as CASSLEAGFSGNTIYF.

This clone has ten or more counts. The chain combines TRBV2 with TRBJ2-7; D perhaps matches TRBD1 (6 bases). Trimming cost V 9 bases and J 5 bases, with 23 bases left between them. Germline-derived CDR1 and CDR2 are SNHLY and FYNNEI. This CDR3 is built from 15 residues. In DNA, the CDR3 is TGTGCCAGGGGGGCTAAGGCCTATCCCACTAACGAGCAGTACTTC. Translating it yields CARGAKAYPTNEQYF.

This clone was found many times. This chain links TRBV19 with TRBJ1-2; possibly TRBD1 for D (5 bases). This CDR3 region has 14 residues. Looked up from germline, CDR1 is LNHDA and CDR2 is SQIVND (reference sequence). Trimming took off 2 bases at V and 0 bases at J, with 7 bases between the two ends. The CDR3 sequence is CASSIRQPNYGYTF. In DNA, the CDR3 is TGTGCCAGTAGTATACGACAGCCTAACTATGGCTACACCTTC.

Ten or more counts support this clone. The chain couples TRBV6-1 to TRBJ2-1; TRBD2 aligns across 7 bases. This CDR3 has 17 residues. The germline CDR1 and CDR2 sequences are MNHNS and SASEGT. The trim removed 6 bases at V and 1 base at J, leaving 12 bases unmatched. CDR3 DNA: TGTGCCAGCAGCCGTCCGCGGGGGTTAGGTTCCTACAATGAGCAGTTCTTC. It yields the protein CASSRPRGLGSYNEQFF.

This clone occurred a few times. This may stem from a read error, because a much larger clone lies one nucleotide away. V and J are TRBV2 and TRBJ1-1; 9 bases are a match to TRBD1. The CDR3 covers 12 residues. J lost 11 bases, V lost 5 bases, and 6 bases had no gene match. Germline V gene data show CDR1 as SNHLY and CDR2 as FYNNEI. The chain's CDR3 is CASSPQGAGAFF. The CDR3 nucleotides read TGTGCCAGCAGTCCACAGGGGGCTGGCGCTTTCTTT.

The chain recombines TRBV5-1 with TRBJ2-7; D tentatively reads TRBD1 or TRBD2 (5 bases each). CDR3 size: 14 residues. Germline loops: CDR1 SGHRS, CDR2 YFSETQ. V lost 3 bases and J lost 3, with 13 bases in between. The CDR3 DNA follows: TGCGCCAGCAGCTGGGACGGGTCCCTCTACGAGCAGTACTTC. Protein: CASSWDGSLYEQYF.

This clone has ten or more counts. This chain uses TRBV15 with TRBJ2-3, with TRBD2 matching over 9 bases. The CDR3 loop spans 19 amino acids. Losses at the gene ends were 0 bases for V and 6 bases for J; bases not matched to a gene: 16. Germline CDR1 and CDR2: LNHNV and YYDKDF (reference sequence). CDR3 loop: CATSRDQLRAGGPLDTQYF. Written as DNA, the CDR3 is TGTGCCACCAGCAGAGACCAATTAAGGGCGGGAGGGCCGCTGGATACGCAGTATTTT.

This clone came up many times. A read error is possible here, since a much larger clone lies one base away. Since no conserved phenylalanine or tryptophan closes the CDR3, a read error is the likely cause. The CDR3 is CASSIPGQGSYEQYL. CDR3 DNA: TGTGCCAGCAGTATACCGGGACAGGGGTCATACGAGCAGTACCTC. The chain carries TRBV28 and TRBJ2-7; 10 bases agree with TRBD1. CDR1 is MDHEN, CDR2 SYDVKM, per germline. CDR3 size: 15 residues. After removal of 5 bases from V and 4 bases from J, the junction contained 8 bases not matched to a gene.

This clone was observed at least ten times. This sequence joins TRBV20-1 and TRBJ2-1; D may be TRBD1 or TRBD2 (5 bases each). Germline assignment: CDR1 DFQATT and CDR2 SNEGSKA (reference sequence). The CDR3 is 13 amino acids. Trimming took off 2 bases at V and 9 bases at J, with 14 bases between the two ends. Written as DNA, the CDR3 is TGCAGTGCTAGACTTGGCAGGGCGGGTGAGCAGTTCTTC. As protein: CSARLGRAGEQFF.

This clone was counted between two and nine times. The V call is TRBV28, the J call TRBJ1-2; D is uncertain. CDR1 MDHEN and CDR2 SYDVKM come from the germline V gene. This CDR3 has 14 residues. V lost 3 bases and J lost 4, with 12 bases in between. CDR3 sequence: CASSFLQPLYGYTF. The CDR3 nucleotides read TGTGCCAGCAGTTTTTTACAGCCCCTCTATGGCTACACCTTC.

This clone has just a few counts. The V call is TRBV18, the J call TRBJ2-5, with a tentative D call TRBD2 (6 bases). Germline V gene sequence: CDR1 KGHSH, CDR2 LQKENI. Trimming took 1 base from V and 5 from J, leaving 8 bases between them. The length of the CDR3 is 13 residues. The DNA of the CDR3 is TGTGCCAGCTCACCACGGGGGGATGAGACCCAGTACTTC. Residues: CASSPRGDETQYF.

This clone was detected ten times or more. The chain links TRBV14 to TRBJ2-6, with TRBD1 as a possible D gene (5 bases). The germline V gene has CDR1 SGHDN and CDR2 FVKESK. The CDR3 is 15 residues long. V was shortened by 4 bases and J by 4 bases, with 11 bases between the two germline ends. The CDR3 protein is CASSRQGSGANVLTF. CDR3 nucleotide sequence: TGTGCCAGCAGCCGCCAGGGAAGCGGGGCCAACGTCCTGACTTTC.